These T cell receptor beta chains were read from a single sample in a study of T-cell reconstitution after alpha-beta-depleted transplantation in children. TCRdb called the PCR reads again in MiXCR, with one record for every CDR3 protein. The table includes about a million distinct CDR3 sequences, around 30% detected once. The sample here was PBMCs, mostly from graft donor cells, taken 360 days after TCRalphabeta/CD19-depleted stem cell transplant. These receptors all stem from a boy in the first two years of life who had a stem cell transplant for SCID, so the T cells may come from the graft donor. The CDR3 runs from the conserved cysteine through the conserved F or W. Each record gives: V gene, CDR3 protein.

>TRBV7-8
CASSARGRNIQYF
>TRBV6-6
CASSYRETDTQYF
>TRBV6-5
CASSSQGPQETQYF
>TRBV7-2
CASSLVGRNPTYGYTF
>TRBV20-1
CSARPSAVPGNEQYF
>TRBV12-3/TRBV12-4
CASTPADRIYEQYF
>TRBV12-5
CASGLVPGSLAGWDNEQFF
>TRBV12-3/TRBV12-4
CASSPGTGVNTEAFF
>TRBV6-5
CASSRQGHQPQHF
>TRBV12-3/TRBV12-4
CASSLGQGANTGELFF
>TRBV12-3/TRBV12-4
CATLIRTPIEQYF
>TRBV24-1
CATSDFFGNTGELFF
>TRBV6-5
CASSYGGYTDTQYF
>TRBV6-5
CASSSLGQGNNSPLHF
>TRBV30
CAWSVRGATGPQHF
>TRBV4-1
CASSEVQGGGYGYTF
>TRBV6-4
CASSGLKYIAGETQYF
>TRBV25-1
CASSESKLLTNTGELFF
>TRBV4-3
CASSQPDRGTGELFF
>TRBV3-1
CASTARDSGNTIYF
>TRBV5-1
CASSASGTSGYNEQFF
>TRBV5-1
CASSWISGANVLTF
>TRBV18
CASRLWVDEQFF
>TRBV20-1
CSALLAVNTGELFF
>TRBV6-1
CASTRDRATYEQYF
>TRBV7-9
CASSPKTSDSYRTQYF
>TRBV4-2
CASSPRTSGYPPDTQYF
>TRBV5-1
CASSYRDGAPQHF
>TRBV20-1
CSARMGVNTEAFF
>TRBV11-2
CASSNLGGDRAYEQYF
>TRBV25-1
CASSEDSGGKNIQYF
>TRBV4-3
CASSYGASEDYEQYF
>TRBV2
CASAVQGISTDTQYF
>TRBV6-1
CASSPDRLNTEAFF
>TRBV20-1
CSARDQALAGEPQHF
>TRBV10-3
CAISGDPGGLRDTQYF
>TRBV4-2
CASSQEGPGAAVAFF
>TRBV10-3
CAISGGQGKFYEQYF
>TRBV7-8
CASSLGRVTHNEQFF
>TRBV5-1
CASSLDAQGVNQPQHF
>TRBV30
CAWNLGLQPYEQYF
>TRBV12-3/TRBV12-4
CASNRAGETQYF
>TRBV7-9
CASSMKGLAYNEQFF
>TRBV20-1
CSASQRVRPDYEQFF
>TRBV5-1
CASSQRQATYGYTF
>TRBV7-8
CASSTRQSTTYDEQYF
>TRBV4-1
CASSQNQGDNEQFF
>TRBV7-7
CASSSTPSPYNEQFF
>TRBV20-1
CSARVASDVRETQYF
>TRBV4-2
CASSRDPDEGPFYEQYF
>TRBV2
CASQIRDGYTF
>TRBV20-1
CSARATAYSNQPQHF